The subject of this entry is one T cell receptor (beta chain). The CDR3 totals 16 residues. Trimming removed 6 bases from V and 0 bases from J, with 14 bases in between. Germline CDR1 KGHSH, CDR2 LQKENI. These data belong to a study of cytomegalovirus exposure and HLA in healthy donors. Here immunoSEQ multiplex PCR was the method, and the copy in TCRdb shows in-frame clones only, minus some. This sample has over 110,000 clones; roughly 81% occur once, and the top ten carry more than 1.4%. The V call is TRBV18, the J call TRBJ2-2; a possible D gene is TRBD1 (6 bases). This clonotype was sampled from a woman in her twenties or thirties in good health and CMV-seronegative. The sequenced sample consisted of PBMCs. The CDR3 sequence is CASSSSGGANTGELFF. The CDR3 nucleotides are TGTGCCAGCTCTTCCAGTGGGGGCGCGAACACCGGGGAGCTGTTTTTT.